A single T cell receptor beta chain is shown here with its context. The antigen remains undetermined. The data are from a study of early T cells in non-severe SARS-CoV-2 infection. Turning to the study itself: Unsorted whole blood bulk RNA was sequenced, with unpaired chains.

One entry per CDR3 protein results from TCRdb running MiXCR on the 5' RACE reads. The sample yields 88,000 or so distinct CDR3 sequences, 15% seen once. The germline gives CDR1 MDHEN, CDR2 SYDVKM. The CDR3 has 13 amino acids. V dropped 6 bases and J dropped 0 bases, with 8 bases sitting between them. General observations from the study: Matching against VDJdb likely underestimated virus-specific expansions, favoring anti-spike CD8.

This TCR came from an adult who was a healthcare worker with PCR-confirmed SARS-CoV-2 infection or an uninfected control (not recorded which). The chain employs TRBV28 and TRBJ2-5; D not certain. Sequenced: whole blood. CDR3 amino acids: CASSRGHQETQYF. The CDR3 DNA is TGTGCCAGCAGCCGAGGACACCAAGAGACCCAGTACTTC.